The 5 T cell receptor beta chains reported below all come from one sample, sequenced in a study of shared clonotypes between healthy human individuals. Measured with immunoSEQ multiplex PCR; TCRdb has only the in-frame clones, and not every one. The table shows a few million clones, with 85% to 95% occurring only once. The sequenced sample was naive CD4+ T cells sorted from blood. The subset is: CD45RA+ positively selected. These receptors originate from a man aged 18 to 29 in good health.

This sequence joins TRBV6-1 and TRBJ1-4; 7 bases align to TRBD1. The CDR3 is made up of 14 amino acids. J lost 4 bases, V lost 5 bases, and 4 bases had no gene match. Per the germline V gene, CDR1 is MNHNS and CDR2 is SASEGT. The DNA for the CDR3 is TGTGCCAGCAGTCCGACAGGGTATAATGAAAAACTGTTTTTT. Protein product: CASSPTGYNEKLFF.

This chain links TRBV5-1 with TRBJ2-1, with 12 nucleotides matching TRBD2. This CDR3 comprises 17 residues. The germline V gene encodes CDR1 SGHRS and CDR2 YFSETQ. V trimming: 4 bases; J trimming: 4 bases; junction bases outside the gene matches: 9. CDR3 amino acids: CASSQSGLAGLYNEQFF. The CDR3 bases are TGCGCCAGCAGCCAAAGTGGACTAGCGGGATTGTACAATGAGCAGTTCTTC.

The chain links TRBV6-5 to TRBJ2-3; D perhaps matches TRBD2 (6 bases). The CDR3 extends over 14 amino acids. V dropped 8 bases and J dropped 1 base, with 13 bases sitting between them. CDR1 is MNHEY and CDR2 is SVGAGI in the germline V gene. For the CDR3, the DNA is TGTGCCAGCCTAGCACCGGGGGGCACAGATACGCAGTATTTT. As protein: CASLAPGGTDTQYF.

This chain links TRBV20-1 with TRBJ2-5; D remains ambiguous. This CDR3 comprises 11 residues. Germline V gives CDR1 DFQATT, CDR2 SNEGSKA (reference sequence). V gave up 5 bases and J gave up 5 bases, with 9 bases separating them. The CDR3 coding sequence is TGCAGTGCTCCTATGATGGAGACCCAGTACTTC. It specifies CSAPMMETQYF.

This chain joins TRBV7-9 and TRBJ1-2, with a weak D call TRBD1 (6 bases). Trimming shortened V by 4 bases and J by 4 bases, and 13 bases separated the two germline ends. The CDR3 length is 14 residues. CDR1 and CDR2 (germline): SEHNR, FQNEAQ (reference sequence). The CDR3 sequence: CASSYRGSGYGYTF. The CDR3 DNA follows: TGTGCCAGCAGCTATAGGGGGTCGGGCTATGGCTACACCTTC.